The present T cell receptor beta chain was sequenced within a study of OX40 agonist ivuxolimab in advanced cancers. Overall study: Prior anti-PD-1, anti-PD-L1 or anti-CTLA-4 therapy was allowed; around 40% had some. Findings of the study overall: CD4+ T cells averaged fewer expanded clones than CD8+ T cells. People who partly responded at 0.1-3.0 mg/kg had some of the least clonal expansion seen.

This clone has a single count. Its antigen is as yet unknown. Sequencing used immunoSEQ multiplex PCR; TCRdb keeps in-frame clones, though not all of them. The profile shows about 62,000 clones, 85% of them singletons. People who had autoimmune disease history or systemic immunosuppression were excluded. Germline V gives CDR1 SGHTA, CDR2 FQGNSA. V lost 6 bases, J lost 3 bases, and 12 bases lay in between. The CDR3 spans 14 residues. The clonotype comes from an adult with an advanced solid tumor such as melanoma, head and neck, liver or kidney cancer. The sample here was CD4+ or CD8+ T cells sorted from blood, taken in a trial of the OX40 agonist ivuxolimab. This sequence joins TRBV7-2 and TRBJ1-3; D might be TRBD1 (5 bases). In DNA form, the CDR3 reads TGTGCCAGCAGGCCGACAGTGGGTGGAAACACCATATATTTT. Translating gives CASRPTVGGNTIYF.